This passage covers 17 T cell receptor beta chains from one sample sequenced in a study of blood T cells in healthy people across ages. Primed by a sample-barcoded 5' primer and a J-beta primer mix, a second PCR proceeded for about 7 to 12 cycles. TCRdb reanalysed the 5' RACE reads using MiXCR and keeps one entry per CDR3 protein. This table has about 720,000 distinct CDR3 sequences, 20% to 25% appearing once. The sequenced sample was blood. These receptors came from a man between 65 and 85 years old in good health.

This clonotype appeared a few times. The V call is TRBV15, the J call TRBJ1-5; D ambiguous. The CDR3 sequence is 15 residues long. Germline loops: CDR1 LNHNV, CDR2 YYDKDF (reference sequence). V dropped 0 bases and J dropped 2 bases, with 8 bases sitting between them. This CDR3 reads CATSRERGGNQPQHF. The CDR3 region has the DNA TGTGCCACCAGCAGAGAGCGCGGGGGCAATCAGCCCCAGCATTTT.

The chain is built from TRBV20-1 and TRBJ1-5; possibly TRBD1 for D (6 bases). Germline-derived CDR1 and CDR2 are DFQATT and SNEGSKA (reference sequence). Trimming removed 7 bases from V and 5 bases from J, with 12 bases in between. The CDR3 has 12 residues. The CDR3 region has the DNA TGCAGTGGGGGGGGGGCTTATCAGCCCCAGCATTTT. Translating it yields CSGGGAYQPQHF.

The sample holds a few counts of this clonotype. The genes are TRBV7-9 and TRBJ1-2; D gene uncertain. This CDR3 is 12 amino acids long. Germline CDR1 reads SEHNR; CDR2 reads FQNEAQ (reference sequence). Deletions cut 8 bases from V and 1 base from J, with 8 bases between. The CDR3 DNA reads as TGTGCCAGCGCGGAGAATAACTATGGCTACACCTTC. This encodes CASAENNYGYTF.

As to this clonotype: The junction departs from the called germline gene at one end, perhaps through a read error. This sequence joins TRBV7-6 and TRBJ2-7; possibly TRBD1 for D (6 bases). CDR1 SGHVS and CDR2 FNYEAQ come from the germline V gene. The CDR3 is 15 residues long. CDR3 in amino acids: CASSLVAGEVYEHYF. CDR3 DNA: TGTGCCAGCAGCTTAGTAGCAGGGGAAGTCTACGAGCACTACTTC.

This clonotype was seen more than once but under ten times. The J gene is TRBJ2-5, the V gene TRBV5-1; TRBD2 agrees at 10 bases. The better agreement between TRBJ2-1 and the DNA end casts doubt on the J call. This CDR3 spans 15 amino acids. Per the germline V gene, CDR1 is SGHRS and CDR2 is YFSETQ. The CDR3 loop is CASSLDQREGGEQFF. CDR3 DNA sequence: TGCGCCAGCAGCTTGGATCAGCGGGAGGGCGGTGAGCAGTTCTTC.

This clonotype has only a few counts. The chain combines TRBV29-1 with TRBJ2-7; D might be TRBD1 (6 bases). The CDR3 is 12 amino acids. Trimming took off 8 bases at V and 0 bases at J, with 11 bases between the two ends. The germline V gene has CDR1 SQVTM and CDR2 ANQGSEA. CDR3 nucleotides: TGCAGCTTCCGGGACACCTCCTACGAGCAGTACTTC. Its translation: CSFRDTSYEQYF.

A few counts support this clonotype. The chain recombines TRBV28 with TRBJ1-2; D possibly corresponds to TRBD1 (6 bases). The CDR3 has 15 residues. V lost 2 bases and J 8 bases, leaving 18 bases between the germline ends. Per the germline V gene, CDR1 is MDHEN and CDR2 is SYDVKM. The CDR3 sequence: CASSLTQQGVGGYTF. CDR3 DNA: TGTGCCAGCAGTTTAACTCAACAGGGAGTGGGAGGCTACACCTTC.

The table lists this clonotype with a few counts. CDR3 in amino acids: CSALGTSGLTDTQYF. The CDR3 coding sequence is TGCAGTGCCCTGGGGACTAGCGGATTAACAGATACGCAGTATTTT. The chain has TRBV20-1 and TRBJ2-3, with 11 bases fitting TRBD2. The CDR3 is 15 amino acids. The V gene's germline CDR1 is DFQATT and CDR2 SNEGSKA (reference sequence). V lost 6 bases to trimming and J lost 3 bases; unmatched junction nucleotides: 8.

The chain links TRBV29-1 to TRBJ2-5, with D uncertain. With the DNA end fitting TRBJ2-7 better, the J assignment may be wrong. From germline, CDR1 is SQVTM and CDR2 ANQGSEA. The CDR3 has 14 residues. Written as DNA, the CDR3 is TGCAGCGTTCGAAACGGTTTACTCGGCTACGAGCAGTACTTC. Its protein product is CSVRNGLLGYEQYF.

The J gene is TRBJ1-4, the V gene TRBV16; D may be TRBD1 (6 bases). Per germline, CDR1 KGHSY and CDR2 FQNENV. CDR3 length equals 15 residues. V was clipped by 4 bases and J by 5 bases, with 14 bases between them. Here the CDR3 reads CASSLLQGDNEKLFF. CDR3 sequence (DNA): TGTGCCAGCAGCCTGCTACAGGGTGACAATGAAAAACTGTTTTTT.

V usage is TRBV6-1 and J usage is TRBJ2-5; 10 nucleotides match TRBD2. The tail of the sequence fits TRBJ2-1 better, so the J call may be wrong. This CDR3 region has 16 residues. Germline CDR1 MNHNS, CDR2 SASEGT. The CDR3 nucleotides are TGTGCCAGCATGAGACCCCCAGCGGGGGGGCGTAATGAGCAGTTCTTC. Protein product: CASMRPPAGGRNEQFF.

The chain has TRBV7-8 and TRBJ2-3; D gene ambiguous. V lost 1 base to trimming and J lost 4 bases, with 9 bases between them. This CDR3 is built from 14 residues. Germline-derived CDR1 and CDR2 are SGHVS and FQNEAQ. CDR3 in amino acids: CASSLGKTSDTQYF. The DNA for the CDR3 is TGTGCCAGCAGCTTAGGCAAAACCTCAGATACGCAGTATTTT.

V usage is TRBV12-3 or TRBV12-4 and J usage is TRBJ2-1; 14 bases map to TRBD2. With 3 bases clipped from V and 9 bases from J, the junction kept 7 bases outside the gene matches. There are 16 residues in the CDR3. This CDR3 reads CASSFGLAGGLFEQFF. The CDR3 DNA is TGTGCCAGCAGTTTTGGACTAGCGGGAGGCCTATTTGAGCAGTTCTTC.

The chain has TRBV7-9 and TRBJ1-1, with 9 bases identical to TRBD1. Per germline, CDR1 SEHNR and CDR2 FQNEAQ (reference sequence). CDR3 length: 15 amino acids. Unmatched junction bases numbered 7, after V lost 5 bases and J lost 3 bases. The CDR3 nucleotides are TGTGCCAGCAGCCTACAGGGGGCAGTGGACACTGAAGCTTTCTTT. Its protein product is CASSLQGAVDTEAFF.

CDR3 sequence reads: CASSPGTGGPDTQYF. The CDR3 bases are TGTGCCAGCAGCCCCGGGACAGGGGGCCCAGATACGCAGTATTTT. The gene calls are TRBV5-6 and TRBJ2-3; TRBD1 matches at 12 bases. The CDR3 totals 15 residues. V shed 4 bases and J 4 bases; nucleotides not matched to a gene: 4. CDR1 is SGHDT and CDR2 is YYEEEE in the germline V gene.

This clonotype has only a few counts. This chain uses TRBV7-3 with TRBJ2-3; 9 bases match TRBD2. The CDR3 extends over 15 amino acids. The germline V gene has CDR1 SGHTA and CDR2 FQGTGA. J gave up 6 bases and V 3 bases, and 7 bases lay outside the gene matches. In DNA form, the CDR3 reads TGTGCCAGCAGCTTTGCGGGAGGGCCAGGGGATACGCAGTATTTT. This gives the protein CASSFAGGPGDTQYF.

The chain couples TRBV6-5 to TRBJ2-1, with TRBD1 as a possible D gene (6 bases). Germline V CDR1 and CDR2: MNHEY, SVGAGI. Between the trimmed V and J ends, which lost 6 bases and 0 bases, there was a span of 12 bases. The CDR3 has 15 residues. This CDR3 is CASSPRTDSYNEQFF. CDR3 bases: TGTGCCAGCAGCCCGAGGACAGACTCCTACAATGAGCAGTTCTTC.